This TCR beta chain came from a study of blood T cell repertoires in COVID-19. Study at large: The origin of the acute and convalescent COVID-19 samples was the United States, Italy and Spain. T cells, B-cell-depleted T cells, or PBMCs supplied cDNA or gDNA.

In the study's own analysis: Scientists estimated how many nucleated cells there were by amplifying reference gene primers. Profiling relied on immunoSEQ multiplex PCR, and the TCRdb table lists in-frame clones only, not all of them. The V and J calls and the clone size are those of that table, but D and trimming were determined from the DNA. The data show tens of thousands of clones, 80% to 85% seen once. V was trimmed by 0 bases and J by 14 bases, leaving 13 bases between them. The CDR3 loop spans 13 amino acids. Germline CDR1 is MNHEY and CDR2 is SVGAGI. The TCR originated in a human donor in a cohort sampled during active COVID-19. The sequenced sample was peripheral blood. The rearrangement uses TRBV6-5 and TRBJ1-4, with TRBD1 as a possible D gene (5 bases). This CDR3 is CASSYSPGLSLFF. For the CDR3, the DNA is TGTGCCAGCAGTTACTCCCCAGGGCTGTCTCTGTTTTTT.